This TCR beta chain was sequenced during a study of Graves' ophthalmopathy and Graves' hyperthyroidism. Study-level results: Using 13 signatures, a model distinguished ophthalmopathy from stable hyperthyroidism, reaching just under 90% sensitivity and approximately 81% specificity. The model predicted progression of ophthalmopathy with a sensitivity of roughly 69%, and its specificity was 72% to 85%.

With respect to this clonotype: The antigen is not known. The junction and the germline gene differ at one end; a read error may be behind it.

None of the included patients had other autoimmune diseases, uncontrolled infections, pregnancy or lactation, as these led to exclusion. It was from around 10 ml of fresh peripheral blood that the PBMCs came. TCR beta CDR3 amplification used RNA transcripts. Second-round multiplex PCR came after a first-round RT-PCR that employed HTBI primers. TCRdb analysed the multiplex PCR reads with MiXCR anew, one entry per CDR3 protein. The sample records 740,000 or so distinct CDR3 sequences, roughly 40% being singletons. The origin of this receptor is an adult man with Graves' ophthalmopathy. The source material was peripheral blood.

The chain's CDR3 is CASSQVLGYNQPQHF. CDR3 in DNA: TGCGCCAGCAGCCAAGTTTTGGGGTACAATCAGCCCCAGCATTTT. This sequence joins TRBV7-9 and TRBJ1-5; D unclear. Germline-derived CDR1 and CDR2 are SEHNR and FQNEAQ (reference sequence). The CDR3 spans 15 residues.